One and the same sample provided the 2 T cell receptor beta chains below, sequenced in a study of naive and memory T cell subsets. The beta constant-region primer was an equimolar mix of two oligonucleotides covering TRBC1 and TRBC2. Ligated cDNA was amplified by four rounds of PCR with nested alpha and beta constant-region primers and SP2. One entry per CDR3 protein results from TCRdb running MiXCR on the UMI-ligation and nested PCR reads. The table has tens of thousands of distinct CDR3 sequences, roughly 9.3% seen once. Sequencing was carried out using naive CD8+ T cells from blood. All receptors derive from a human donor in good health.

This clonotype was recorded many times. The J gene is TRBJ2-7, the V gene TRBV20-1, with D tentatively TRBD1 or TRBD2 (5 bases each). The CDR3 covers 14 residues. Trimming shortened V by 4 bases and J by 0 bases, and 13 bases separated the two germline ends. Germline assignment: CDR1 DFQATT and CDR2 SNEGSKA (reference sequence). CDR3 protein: CSATGTEDSYEQYF. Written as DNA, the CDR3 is TGCAGTGCTACGGGGACGGAAGACTCCTACGAGCAGTACTTC.

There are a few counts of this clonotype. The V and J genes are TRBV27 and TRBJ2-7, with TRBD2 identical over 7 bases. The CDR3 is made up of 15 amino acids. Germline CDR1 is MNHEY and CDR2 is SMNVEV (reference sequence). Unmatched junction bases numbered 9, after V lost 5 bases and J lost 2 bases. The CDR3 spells CASSPRVGGAYEQYF. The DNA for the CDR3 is TGTGCCAGCAGTCCCAGAGTGGGGGGGGCCTACGAGCAGTACTTC.